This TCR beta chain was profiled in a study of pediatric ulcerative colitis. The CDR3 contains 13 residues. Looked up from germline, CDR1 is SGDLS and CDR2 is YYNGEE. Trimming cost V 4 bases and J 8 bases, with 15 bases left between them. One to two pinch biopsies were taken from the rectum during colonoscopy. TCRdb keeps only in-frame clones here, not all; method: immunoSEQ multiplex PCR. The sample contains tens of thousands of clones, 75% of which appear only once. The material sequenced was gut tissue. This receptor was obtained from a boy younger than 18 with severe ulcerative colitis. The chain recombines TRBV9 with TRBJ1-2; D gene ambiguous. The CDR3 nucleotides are TGTGCCAGCAGCCGGTCGGGAGGGCGAGGCTACACCTTC. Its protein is CASSRSGGRGYTF.